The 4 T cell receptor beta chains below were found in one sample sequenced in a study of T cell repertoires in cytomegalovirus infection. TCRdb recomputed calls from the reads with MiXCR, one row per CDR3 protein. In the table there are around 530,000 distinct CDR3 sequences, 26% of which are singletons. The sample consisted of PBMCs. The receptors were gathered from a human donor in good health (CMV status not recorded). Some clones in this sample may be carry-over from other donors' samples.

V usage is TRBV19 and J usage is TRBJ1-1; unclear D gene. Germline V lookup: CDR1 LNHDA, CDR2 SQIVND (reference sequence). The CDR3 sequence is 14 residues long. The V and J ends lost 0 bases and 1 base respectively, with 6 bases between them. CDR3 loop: CASSIDLKNTEAFF. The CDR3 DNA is TGTGCCAGTAGTATAGATCTTAAGAACACTGAAGCTTTCTTT.

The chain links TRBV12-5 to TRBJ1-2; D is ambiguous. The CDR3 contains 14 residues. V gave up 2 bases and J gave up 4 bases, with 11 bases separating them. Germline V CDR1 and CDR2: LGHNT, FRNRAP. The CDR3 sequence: CASGLYPGSYGYTF. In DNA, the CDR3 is TGTGCTAGTGGTTTGTATCCGGGTTCCTATGGCTACACCTTC. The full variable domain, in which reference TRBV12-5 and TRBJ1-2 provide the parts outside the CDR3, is DARVTQTPRHKVTEMGQEVTMRCQPILGHNTVFWYRQTMMQGLELLAYFRNRAPLDDSGMPKDRFSAEMPDATLATLKIQPSEPRDSAVYFCASGLYPGSYGYTFGSGTRLTVV.

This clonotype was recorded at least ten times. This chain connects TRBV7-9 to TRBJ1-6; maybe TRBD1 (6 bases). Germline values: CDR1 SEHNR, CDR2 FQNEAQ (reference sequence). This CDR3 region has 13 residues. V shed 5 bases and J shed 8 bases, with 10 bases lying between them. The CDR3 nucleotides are TGTGCCAGCAGCAAGCGACAGGATTCACCCCTCCACTTT. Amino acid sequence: CASSKRQDSPLHF.

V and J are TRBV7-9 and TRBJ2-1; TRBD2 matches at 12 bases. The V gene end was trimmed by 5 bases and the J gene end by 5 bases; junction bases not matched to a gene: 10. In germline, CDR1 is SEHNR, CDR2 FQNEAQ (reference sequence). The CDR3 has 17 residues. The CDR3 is CASSSLLAGGWDNEQFF. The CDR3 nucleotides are TGTGCCAGCAGCAGTCTCCTAGCGGGAGGGTGGGACAATGAGCAGTTCTTC.